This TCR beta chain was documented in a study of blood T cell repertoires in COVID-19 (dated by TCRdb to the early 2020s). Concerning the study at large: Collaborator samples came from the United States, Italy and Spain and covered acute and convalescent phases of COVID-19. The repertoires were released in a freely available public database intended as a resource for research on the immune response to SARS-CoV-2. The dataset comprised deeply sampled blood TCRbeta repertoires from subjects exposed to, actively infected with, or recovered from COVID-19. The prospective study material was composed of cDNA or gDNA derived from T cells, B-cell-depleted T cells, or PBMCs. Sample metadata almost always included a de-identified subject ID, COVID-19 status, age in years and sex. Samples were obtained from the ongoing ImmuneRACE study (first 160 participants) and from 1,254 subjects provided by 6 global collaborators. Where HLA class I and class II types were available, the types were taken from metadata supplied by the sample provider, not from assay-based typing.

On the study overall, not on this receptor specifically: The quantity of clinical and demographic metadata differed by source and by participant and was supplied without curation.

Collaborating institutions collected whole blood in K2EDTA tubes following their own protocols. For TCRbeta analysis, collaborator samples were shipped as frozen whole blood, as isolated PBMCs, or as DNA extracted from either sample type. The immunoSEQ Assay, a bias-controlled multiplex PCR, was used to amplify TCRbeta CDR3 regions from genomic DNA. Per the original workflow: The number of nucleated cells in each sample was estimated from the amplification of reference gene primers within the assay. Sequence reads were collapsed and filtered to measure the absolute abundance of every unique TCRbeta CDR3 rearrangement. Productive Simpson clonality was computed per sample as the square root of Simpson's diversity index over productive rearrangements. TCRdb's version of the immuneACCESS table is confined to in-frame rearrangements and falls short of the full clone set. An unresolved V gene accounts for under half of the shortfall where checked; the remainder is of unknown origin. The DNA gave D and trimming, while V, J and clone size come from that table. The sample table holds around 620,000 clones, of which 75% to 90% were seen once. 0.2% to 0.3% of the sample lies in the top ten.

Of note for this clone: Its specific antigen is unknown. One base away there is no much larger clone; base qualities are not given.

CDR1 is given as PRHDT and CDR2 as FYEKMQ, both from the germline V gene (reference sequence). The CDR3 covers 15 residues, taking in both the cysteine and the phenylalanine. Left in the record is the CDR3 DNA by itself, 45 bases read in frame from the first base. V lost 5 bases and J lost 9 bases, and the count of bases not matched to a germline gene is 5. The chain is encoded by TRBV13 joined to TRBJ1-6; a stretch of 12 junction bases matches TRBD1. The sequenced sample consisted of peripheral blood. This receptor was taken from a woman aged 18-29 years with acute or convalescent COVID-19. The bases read TGTGCCAGCAGCCCCGGGACAGGGGGCGGTTCACCCCTCCACTTT. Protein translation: CASSPGTGGGSPLHF.